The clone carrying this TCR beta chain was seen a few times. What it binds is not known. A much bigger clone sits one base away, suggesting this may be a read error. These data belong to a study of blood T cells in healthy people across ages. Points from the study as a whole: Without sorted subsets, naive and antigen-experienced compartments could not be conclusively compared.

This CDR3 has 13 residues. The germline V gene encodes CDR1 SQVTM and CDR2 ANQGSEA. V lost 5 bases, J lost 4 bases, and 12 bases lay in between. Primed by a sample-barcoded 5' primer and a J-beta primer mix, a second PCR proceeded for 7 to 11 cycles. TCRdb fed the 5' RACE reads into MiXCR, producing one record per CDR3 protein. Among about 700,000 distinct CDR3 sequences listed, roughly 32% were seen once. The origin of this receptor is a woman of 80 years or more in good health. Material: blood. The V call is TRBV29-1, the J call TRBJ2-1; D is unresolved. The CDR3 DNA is TGCAGCGTTACGGAAGGCGCTTACAATGAGCAGTTCTTC. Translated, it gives CSVTEGAYNEQFF.